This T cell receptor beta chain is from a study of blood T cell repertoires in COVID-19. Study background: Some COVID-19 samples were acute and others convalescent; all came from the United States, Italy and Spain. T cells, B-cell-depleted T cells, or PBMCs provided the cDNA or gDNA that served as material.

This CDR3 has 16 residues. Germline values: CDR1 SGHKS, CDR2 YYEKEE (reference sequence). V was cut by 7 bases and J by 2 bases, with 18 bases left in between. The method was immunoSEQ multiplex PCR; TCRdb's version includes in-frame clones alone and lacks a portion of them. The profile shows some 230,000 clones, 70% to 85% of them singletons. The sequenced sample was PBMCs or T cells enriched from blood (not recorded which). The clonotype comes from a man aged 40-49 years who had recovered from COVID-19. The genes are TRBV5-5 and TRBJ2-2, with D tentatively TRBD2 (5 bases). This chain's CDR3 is CASLPRPGSNTGELFF. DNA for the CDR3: TGTGCCAGCCTCCCCCGCCCGGGAAGCAACACCGGGGAGCTGTTTTTT.